This TCR beta chain emerged from a study of response to subunit inactivated influenza vaccine. In its sample, this clonotype was seen a few times. No antigen is known for it. A single record per CDR3 protein comes from TCRdb applying MiXCR to the RT-PCR reads. The table has more than 200,000 distinct CDR3 sequences, 12% seen once. Overall study findings and caveats: The authors put forward the suggestion that each seasonal influenza vaccination may bring in only a limited number of new T cells.

There are 17 residues in the CDR3. CDR1 is DFQATT and CDR2 is SNEGSKA in the germline V gene (reference sequence). V lost 3 bases and J lost 0, with 18 bases in between. This TCR derives from a man aged 45-65 years who received an inactivated influenza vaccine. The chain joins TRBV20-1 to TRBJ1-5; D possibly corresponds to TRBD1 (6 bases). The sample was non-naive T cells sorted from PBMCs, taken roughly 15 days before vaccination. The CDR3 is CSASVVSGASSNQPQHF. The CDR3 bases are TGCAGTGCTAGTGTGGTGTCAGGGGCTTCTAGCAATCAGCCCCAGCATTTT.